The TCR beta chain described here comes from a study of blood T cell repertoires in COVID-19. Study-wide context: Acute and convalescent COVID-19 samples came from the United States, Italy and Spain.

The assay was immunoSEQ multiplex PCR, and TCRdb's table has in-frame clones only and misses some. The profile shows 250,000 or so clones, around 86% of them singletons. This CDR3 has 15 amino acids. Germline CDR1 reads LGHDT; CDR2 reads YNNKEL (reference sequence). With 1 base removed from V and 9 bases from J, the gap between germline ends came to 16 bases. This receptor was taken from a woman aged 40 to 50 who had recovered from COVID-19. Source material: peripheral blood. J is TRBJ2-1 and V is TRBV3-1 (or the pseudogene TRBV3-2), with a weak D call TRBD2 (5 bases). The chain's CDR3 is CASSQAQNMAGEQFF. In DNA form, the CDR3 reads TGTGCCAGCAGCCAAGCGCAGAATATGGCGGGTGAGCAGTTCTTC.